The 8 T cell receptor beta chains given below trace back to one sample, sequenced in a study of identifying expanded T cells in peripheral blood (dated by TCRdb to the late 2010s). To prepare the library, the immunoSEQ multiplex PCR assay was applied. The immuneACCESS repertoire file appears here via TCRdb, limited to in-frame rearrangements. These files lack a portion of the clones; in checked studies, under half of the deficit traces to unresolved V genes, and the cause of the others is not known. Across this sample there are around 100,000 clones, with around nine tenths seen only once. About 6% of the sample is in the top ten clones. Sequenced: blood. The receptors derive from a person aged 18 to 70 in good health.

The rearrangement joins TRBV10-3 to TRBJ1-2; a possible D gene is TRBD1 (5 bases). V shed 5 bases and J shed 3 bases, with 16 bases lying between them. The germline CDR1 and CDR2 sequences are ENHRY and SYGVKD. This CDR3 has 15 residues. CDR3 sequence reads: CAISHLSGKDYGYTF. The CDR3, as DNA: TGTGCCATCAGTCATCTTTCAGGGAAGGACTATGGCTACACCTTC.

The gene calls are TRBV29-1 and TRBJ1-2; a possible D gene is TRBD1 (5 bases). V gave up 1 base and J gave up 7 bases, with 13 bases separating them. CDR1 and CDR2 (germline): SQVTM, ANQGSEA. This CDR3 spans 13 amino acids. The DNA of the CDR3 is TGCAGCGTTGAAGGCTTTTACCAGGGTGGCTACACCTTC. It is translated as CSVEGFYQGGYTF.

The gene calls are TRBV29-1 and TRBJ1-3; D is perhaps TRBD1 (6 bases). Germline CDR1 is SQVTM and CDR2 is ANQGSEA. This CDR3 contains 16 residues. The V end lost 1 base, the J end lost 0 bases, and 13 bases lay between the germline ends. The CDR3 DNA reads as TGCAGCGTTGAAGGGGGGCAGGACATCTCTGGAAACACCATATATTTT. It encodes CSVEGGQDISGNTIYF.

The CDR3 loop is CASSSGQETQYF. The CDR3 nucleotides read TGTGCCAGCAGCTCCGGTCAAGAGACCCAGTACTTC. This chain links TRBV13 with TRBJ2-5; D unclear. Germline CDR1 and CDR2: PRHDT and FYEKMQ (reference sequence). Trimming removed 4 bases from V and 2 bases from J, with 5 bases in between. The length of the CDR3 is 12 residues.

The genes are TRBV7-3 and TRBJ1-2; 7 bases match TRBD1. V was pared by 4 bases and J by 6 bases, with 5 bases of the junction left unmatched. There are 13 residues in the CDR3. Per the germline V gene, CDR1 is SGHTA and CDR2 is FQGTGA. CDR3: CASSSLQGNGYTF. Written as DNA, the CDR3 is TGTGCCAGCAGCTCCTTACAGGGGAATGGCTACACCTTC.

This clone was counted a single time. This CDR3 is CASSPLDQQPQHF. The CDR3 bases are TGTGCCAGCTCACCTCTTGATCAACAGCCCCAGCATTTT. The V and J genes are TRBV18 and TRBJ1-5; D call uncertain. In germline, CDR1 is KGHSH, CDR2 LQKENI. V lost 3 bases to trimming and J lost 7 bases, with 10 bases between them. This CDR3 has 13 residues.

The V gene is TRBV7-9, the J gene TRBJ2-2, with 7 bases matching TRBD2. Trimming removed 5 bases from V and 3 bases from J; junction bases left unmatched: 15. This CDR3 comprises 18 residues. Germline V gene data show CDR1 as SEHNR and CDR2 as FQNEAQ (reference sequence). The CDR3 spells CASSPEPLAEIDTGELFF. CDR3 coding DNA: TGTGCCAGCAGCCCCGAACCTCTAGCGGAAATCGACACCGGGGAGCTGTTTTTT.

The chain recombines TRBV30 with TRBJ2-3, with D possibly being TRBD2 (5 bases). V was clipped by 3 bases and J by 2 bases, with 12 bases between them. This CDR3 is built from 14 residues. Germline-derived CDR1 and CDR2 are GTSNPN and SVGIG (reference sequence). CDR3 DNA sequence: TGTGCCTGGAGCTGGAACGGGGACACAGATACGCAGTATTTT. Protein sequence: CAWSWNGDTDTQYF.